This T cell receptor beta chain came from a study of T-cell reconstitution after alpha-beta-depleted transplantation in children. General study findings and limits: Several patients had high TCRbeta diversity at day 60; it came from surviving recipient T cells and thymic progenitors. Reportedly, alpha-beta T cells present about two months post-transplant originated from several hundred expanded clones of graft origin. T-cell counts and diversity were attributed mostly to newly produced T cells one year after transplant.

With regard to this clonotype: The antigen remains undetermined.

The authors prepared the TCRbeta library with unique molecular identifiers. TCRdb re-called the PCR reads through MiXCR, storing one row per CDR3 protein. In the table there are over 200,000 distinct CDR3 sequences, approximately 8.4% of which are singletons. V dropped 6 bases and J dropped 0; count of bases not matched to a gene: 5. CDR3 length equals 15 residues. CDR1 and CDR2 from the germline V gene are MNHNS and SASEGT. The chain uses TRBV6-1 and TRBJ1-5, with 7 bases identical to TRBD1. The receptor comes from a male patient aged 2 to 10 who had a stem cell transplant for acute myeloid leukemia, so the T cells may come from the graft donor. The material sequenced was PBMCs, mostly from graft donor cells, taken 360 days after TCRalphabeta/CD19-depleted stem cell transplant. The chain's CDR3 is CASSPTGYSNQPQHF. The CDR3 nucleotides are TGTGCCAGCAGCCCGACAGGGTATAGCAATCAGCCCCAGCATTTT.